These 15 T cell receptor beta chains were all obtained from the same sample, sequenced in a study of blood T cell repertoires in COVID-19. Profiling relied on immunoSEQ multiplex PCR, and the TCRdb table lists in-frame clones only, not all of them. This table has 150,000 to 170,000 clones, roughly 80% appearing once. Source material: peripheral blood. The source of these receptors is a woman between 55 and 75 years old with COVID-19, enrolled during active disease.

This clone has just one count. As DNA, the CDR3 is TGTGCCATCAGTTCAGGGCAGAACTATGGCTACACCTTC. Amino acid sequence: CAISSGQNYGYTF. The rearrangement uses TRBV10-3 and TRBJ1-2; D is possibly TRBD1 (5 bases). From germline, CDR1 is ENHRY and CDR2 SYGVKD. V lost 5 bases and J lost 2, with 9 bases in between. This CDR3 spans 13 amino acids.

This rearrangement joins TRBV6-4 to TRBJ1-6; 10 positions agree with TRBD1. There are 14 residues in the CDR3. Germline V gives CDR1 MRHNA, CDR2 SNTAGT. After removal of 5 bases from V and 9 bases from J, the junction contained 4 bases not matched to a gene. CDR3 protein: CASSLTGGSSPLHF. For the CDR3, the DNA is TGTGCCAGCAGTTTGACAGGGGGCAGTTCACCCCTCCACTTT.

This chain uses TRBV5-5 with TRBJ2-1, with 12 bases aligning to TRBD2. The CDR3 spans 18 residues. The germline V gene encodes CDR1 SGHKS and CDR2 YYEKEE (reference sequence). The trim removed 2 bases at V and 1 base at J, leaving 7 bases unmatched. The CDR3 is CASSLRLAGGPSYNEQFF. CDR3 nucleotides: TGTGCCAGCAGCTTACGGCTAGCGGGGGGGCCTTCCTACAATGAGCAGTTCTTC.

V is TRBV19 and J is TRBJ2-2; weak D call: TRBD1 (5 bases). CDR1 is LNHDA and CDR2 is SQIVND in the germline V gene (reference sequence). The V gene lost 4 bases and the J gene lost 4 bases, with 22 bases spanning the gap. The CDR3 is 18 amino acids. CDR3 nucleotides: TGTGCCAGTAGTACCCATTCAGCCAGGGTTATCGGCACCGGGGAGCTGTTTTTT. It specifies CASSTHSARVIGTGELFF.

V gene TRBV19 combines with J gene TRBJ1-2, with D possibly TRBD1 on 6 matching bases. CDR3 length: 12 residues. Looked up from germline, CDR1 is LNHDA and CDR2 is SQIVND (reference sequence). V was trimmed by 9 bases and J by 4 bases, leaving 12 bases between them. CDR3 region: CASTGTGYGYTF. In DNA, the CDR3 is TGTGCCAGCACAGGGACCGGCTATGGCTACACCTTC.

This rearrangement joins TRBV27 to TRBJ2-1; D remains ambiguous. V gave up 5 bases and J gave up 4 bases, with 9 bases separating them. This CDR3 has 13 amino acids. Germline CDR1 reads MNHEY; CDR2 reads SMNVEV (reference sequence). CDR3 sequence: CASSPPLYNEQFF. The CDR3 bases are TGTGCCAGCAGTCCCCCACTTTACAATGAGCAGTTCTTC.

The chain uses TRBV4-1 and TRBJ1-4; possibly TRBD1 for D (6 bases). This CDR3 has 14 amino acids. Trimming removed 4 bases from V and 7 bases from J, with 13 bases in between. CDR1 MGHRA and CDR2 YSYEKL come from the germline V gene. CDR3 residues: CASSRGQSGEKLFF. The CDR3 bases are TGCGCCAGCAGCCGAGGACAGTCGGGTGAAAAACTGTTTTTT.

The V gene is TRBV27, the J gene TRBJ2-7, with 7 positions matching TRBD1. With V trimmed by 2 bases and J by 4 bases, 8 bases remained unmatched. The CDR3 consists of 15 residues. Germline V CDR1 and CDR2: MNHEY, SMNVEV (reference sequence). The CDR3 is CASSLIMDRTYEQYF. The CDR3 bases are TGTGCCAGCAGTTTAATAATGGACAGGACATACGAGCAGTACTTC.

This chain connects TRBV25-1 to TRBJ1-6; TRBD1 might be the D (5 bases). This CDR3 spans 16 amino acids. V was shortened by 5 bases and J by 8 bases, with 19 bases between the two germline ends. Germline V lookup: CDR1 MGHDK, CDR2 SYGVNS. The CDR3 nucleotides read TGTGCCAGCAGTCGTCCACAAGGTAGCAGGGATTCACCCCTCCACTTT. Its protein is CASSRPQGSRDSPLHF. The whole variable domain, filled in from reference TRBV25-1 and TRBJ1-6, reads EADIYQTPRYLVIGTGKKITLECSQTMGHDKMYWYQQDPGMELHLIHYSYGVNSTEKGDLSSESTVSRIRTEHFPLTLESARPSHTSQYLCASSRPQGSRDSPLHFGNGTRLTVT.

This chain links TRBV19 with TRBJ1-3; 9 bases are a match to TRBD1. CDR1 and CDR2 (germline): LNHDA, SQIVND (reference sequence). The CDR3 is 19 amino acids. The ends lost 10 bases at V and 1 base at J; junction bases unmatched: 20. The CDR3 protein is CATQDPSGTGFKSGNTIYF. The CDR3 nucleotides read TGTGCCACCCAAGACCCCTCCGGGACAGGGTTTAAGTCTGGAAACACCATATATTTT.

This clone appeared once. The chain recombines TRBV28 with TRBJ1-4; 7 bases agree with TRBD1. Germline V gene lookup returns CDR1 MDHEN and CDR2 SYDVKM. CDR3 length equals 13 residues. Trimming cost V 8 bases and J 5 bases; bases outside gene matches: 5. CDR3 bases: TGTGCCAGCCTGGGACAGCTCAATGAAAAACTGTTTTTT. Protein sequence: CASLGQLNEKLFF. Based on the CDR3 plus reference TRBV28 and TRBJ1-4, the full variable domain is DVKVTQSSRYLVKRTGEKVFLECVQDMDHENMFWYRQDPGLGLRLIYFSYDVKMKEKGDIPEGYSVSREKKERFSLILESASTNQTSMYLCASLGQLNEKLFFGSGTQLSVL.

This chain links TRBV10-2 with TRBJ1-2; perhaps TRBD1 as D (6 bases). Germline lookup yields CDR1 WSHSY and CDR2 SAAADI. With 3 bases removed from V and 5 bases from J, the gap between germline ends came to 10 bases. There are 13 residues in the CDR3. CDR3 coding DNA: TGCGCCAGCAGTGAACAGGGCCGGTATGGCTACACCTTC. As protein: CASSEQGRYGYTF.

CDR3 bases: TGCGCCAGCAGCTTGGTGGCCGGAGCCACTGAAGCTTTCTTT. Its protein product is CASSLVAGATEAFF. V is TRBV5-1 and J is TRBJ1-1; the D is unclear. CDR3 length: 14 residues. With 0 bases removed from V and 4 bases from J, the gap between germline ends came to 10 bases. CDR1 and CDR2 (germline): SGHRS, YFSETQ.

J is TRBJ1-4 and V is TRBV29-1; D not certain. The CDR3 has 14 residues. Germline CDR1 and CDR2: SQVTM and ANQGSEA. V lost 1 base to trimming and J lost 6 bases, with 12 bases between them. DNA of the CDR3: TGCAGCGTTGAAGGGGGAGGTCTTGATGAAAAACTGTTTTTT. Encoded protein: CSVEGGGLDEKLFF. The variable domain in full, completed from reference TRBV29-1 and TRBJ1-4, reads SAVISQKPSRDICQRGTSLTIQCQVDSQVTMMFWYRQQPGQSLTLIATANQGSEATYESGFVIDKFPISRPNLTFSTLTVSNMSPEDSSIYLCSVEGGGLDEKLFFGSGTQLSVL.

The gene calls are TRBV14 and TRBJ2-1; 12 nucleotides agree with TRBD2. The CDR3 runs to 17 residues. Germline CDR1 is SGHDN and CDR2 is FVKESK. The junction had 7 bases not matched to a gene; V was cut back by 2 bases and J by 5 bases. CDR3 loop: CASSQRGLAGGDNEQFF. In DNA, the CDR3 is TGTGCCAGCAGCCAAAGGGGACTAGCGGGTGGAGACAATGAGCAGTTCTTC.